Given below is one TCR beta chain in context. The antigen is not known. This entry is derived from a study of cytomegalovirus exposure and HLA in healthy donors. The germline gives CDR1 SGHAT, CDR2 FQNNGV. This CDR3 is 19 amino acids long. With 3 bases clipped from V and 1 base from J, the junction kept 11 bases outside the gene matches. It was with 60 Vbeta and 13 Jbeta primers that the PCR ran. The protocol was immunoSEQ multiplex PCR, while the TCRdb copy is restricted to in-frame clones and leaves out a portion. The sample carries about 190,000 clones, almost 75% recorded once. The study, taken as a whole, reports: Looking again later, the authors saw that most CMV-associated TCR beta chains seemed HLA-restricted. Only CMV serostatus was available as immune exposure information.

Sequencing was carried out using PBMCs. This chain links TRBV11-2 with TRBJ2-2; TRBD1 matches at 10 bases. The clonotype was recovered from a young woman in good health and CMV-seropositive. The CDR3 protein is CASSLTGGLVTRNTGELFF. The CDR3 DNA follows: TGTGCCAGCAGCTTGACAGGGGGCCTTGTTACACGGAACACCGGGGAGCTGTTTTTT.